Listed below are T cell receptor beta chains from one sample, sequenced in a study of shared clonotypes between healthy human individuals. TCRdb's table, derived via immunoSEQ multiplex PCR, lists solely in-frame clones and lacks some. The table records 980,000 or so clones, more than 75% of them present only once. Sequencing used memory CD4+ T cells sorted from blood. These receptors were collected from a man aged 18 to 29 in good health. Both conserved end residues are part of each CDR3. A D gene is named only where the DNA matches it firmly. Expanded clones get a size class; other rows say once, few or many, or leave the size out.

D	size	V	J	length	CDR3	DNA
TRBD1	-	TRBV2	TRBJ2-2	14	CASTLRGMAGELFF	TGTGCCAGCACCCTCAGGGGGATGGCCGGGGAGCTGTTTTTT
TRBD2	-	TRBV7-2	TRBJ2-7	16	CASSLGGLARSYEQYF	TGTGCCAGCAGCTTAGGGGGACTAGCGCGTTCCTACGAGCAGTACTTC
-	-	TRBV5-6	TRBJ2-5	13	CASTLDRGETQYF	TGTGCCAGCACCCTGGACCGAGGGGAGACCCAGTACTTC
TRBD1	-	TRBV6-1	TRBJ1-4	18	CASSEGTGGVATNEKLFF	TGTGCCAGCAGTGAAGGGACAGGGGGCGTCGCAACTAATGAAAAACTGTTTTTT
TRBD1	-	TRBV6-1	TRBJ1-5	15	CASSPGQGANQPQHF	TGTGCCAGCAGCCCGGGACAGGGGGCCAATCAGCCCCAGCATTTT
-	few	TRBV7-9	TRBJ2-7	18	CASSLVVSPSSLSYEQYF	TGTGCCAGCAGCTTAGTGGTTAGTCCGTCGAGCCTTTCCTACGAGCAGTACTTC
-	-	TRBV5-6	TRBJ1-2	14	CASSRRGTDYGYTF	TGTGCCAGCAGCCGACGGGGGACGGACTATGGCTACACCTTC
-	once	TRBV28	TRBJ2-7	14	CASCLAVSSYEQYF	TGTGCCAGCTGCTTAGCGGTTTCCTCCTACGAGCAGTACTTC
-	-	TRBV29-1	TRBJ2-2	12	CSVGPGGGELFF	TGCAGCGTTGGCCCGGGCGGCGGGGAGCTGTTTTTT
-	-	TRBV6-1	TRBJ2-5	13	CASSERWRETQYF	TGTGCCAGCAGTGAACGGTGGAGAGAGACCCAGTACTTC
TRBD1	-	TRBV27	TRBJ2-2	17	CASSLSPGQGGTGELFF	TGTGCCAGCAGTTTATCCCCGGGACAGGGAGGCACCGGGGAGCTGTTTTTT
TRBD2	-	TRBV19	TRBJ2-7	16	CASSSQGLAGTYEQYF	TGTGCCAGTAGTTCCCAGGGACTAGCGGGGACCTACGAGCAGTACTTC
-	few	TRBV5-1	TRBJ2-5	16	CASSLRGSEALKTQYF	TGCGCCAGCAGCTTGAGGGGTAGCGAAGCTCTGAAGACCCAGTACTTC
TRBD1	-	TRBV19	TRBJ1-5	16	CASSLDRGRGNQPQHF	TGTGCCAGTAGTCTGGACAGGGGAAGGGGCAATCAGCCCCAGCATTTT
-	-	TRBV11-3	TRBJ2-3	13	CASSSSQGDTQYF	TGTGCCAGCAGCAGTTCACAGGGAGATACGCAGTATTTT
-	-	TRBV19	TRBJ1-3	15	CASSETPTGQNTIYF	TGTGCCAGTAGCGAAACCCCGACAGGTCAAAACACCATATATTTT
TRBD2	-	TRBV11-3	TRBJ2-5	16	CASSLGVAGSQETQYF	TGTGCCAGCAGCTTAGGGGTAGCGGGGTCTCAAGAGACCCAGTACTTC
-	-	TRBV15	TRBJ2-5	14	CATSRDPSAETQYF	TGTGCCACCAGCAGAGATCCCAGCGCGGAGACCCAGTACTTC
TRBD1	-	TRBV7-2	TRBJ1-2	15	CASSEGQGAKYGYTF	TGTGCCAGCAGCGAGGGACAGGGGGCGAAGTATGGCTACACCTTC
TRBD2	-	TRBV11-2	TRBJ2-1	14	CASSFGGGSHEQFF	TGTGCCAGCAGCTTTGGGGGGGGGAGCCATGAGCAGTTCTTC
TRBD1	-	TRBV7-9	TRBJ1-1	15	CASSPGQGARTEAFF	TGTGCCAGCAGCCCGGGACAGGGGGCTCGGACTGAAGCTTTCTTT
-	once	TRBV4-3	TRBJ2-7	14	CASSQDTNYYEQYF	TGCGCCAGCAGCCAAGACACAAATTACTACGAGCAGTACTTC
TRBD1	-	TRBV29-1	TRBJ2-3	13	CSHEGADGSTQYF	TGCAGCCACGAGGGGGCCGACGGCTCTACGCAGTATTTT
TRBD1	once	TRBV18	TRBJ2-7	15	CASSPKGQGGYEQYF	TGTGCCAGCTCACCAAAGGGACAGGGGGGCTACGAGCAGTACTTC
-	-	TRBV28	TRBJ1-4	11	CVTRGGEKLFF	TGTGTCACGAGGGGCGGTGAAAAACTGTTTTTT
-	-	TRBV5-1	TRBJ2-7	12	CASSLDGRVEYF	TGCGCCAGCAGCTTGGATGGCCGGGTGGAGTACTTC
-	-	TRBV19	TRBJ1-3	12	CASRSSGNTIYF	TGTGCCAGTCGGAGCTCTGGAAACACCATATATTTT
TRBD1	-	TRBV5-4	TRBJ2-3	16	CASSFTGGRSTDTQYF	TGTGCCAGCAGCTTCACAGGGGGCAGGAGCACAGATACGCAGTATTTT
TRBD2	-	TRBV4-2	TRBJ2-5	16	CASSQELAGGPGTQYF	TGTGCCAGCAGCCAAGAACTAGCGGGAGGGCCTGGGACCCAGTACTTC
TRBD1	-	TRBV30	TRBJ1-6	15	CAWRLWTGVNSPLHF	TGTGCCTGGAGACTCTGGACAGGGGTAAATTCACCCCTCCACTTT
-	once	TRBV10-3	TRBJ1-6	15	CAIRRGSELNSPLHF	TGTGCCATCAGAAGAGGGTCAGAACTTAATTCACCCCTCCACTTT
-	-	TRBV5-5	TRBJ1-1	14	CASSLDFMNTEAFF	TGTGCCAGCAGTTTGGACTTCATGAACACTGAAGCTTTCTTT
-	-	TRBV10-1	TRBJ1-2	13	CASSEYMSYGYTF	TGCGCCAGCAGTGAGTACATGAGCTATGGCTACACCTTC
TRBD1	-	TRBV5-5	TRBJ1-6	13	CASSPDRDSPLHF	TGTGCCAGCAGCCCGGACAGGGATTCACCCCTCCACTTT
-	-	TRBV11-2	TRBJ1-4	12	CASSLSSEKLFF	TGTGCCAGCAGCTTATCTTCTGAAAAACTGTTTTTT
-	-	TRBV7-2	TRBJ1-1	16	CASSQVGGGSWVEAFF	TGTGCCAGCAGCCAGGTCGGCGGCGGCTCCTGGGTTGAAGCTTTCTTT
TRBD2	once	TRBV5-1	TRBJ2-5	17	CASSLGITSSGQETQYF	TGCGCCAGCAGCTTGGGAATAACCTCTAGCGGCCAAGAGACCCAGTACTTC
TRBD2	-	TRBV29-1	TRBJ2-1	13	CSVGGVSYNEQFF	TGCAGCGTGGGGGGGGTTTCCTACAATGAGCAGTTCTTC
-	-	TRBV10-3	TRBJ1-2	12	CAISEPGDGYTF	TGTGCCATCAGTGAGCCCGGTGATGGCTACACCTTC
-	-	TRBV7-9	TRBJ2-1	11	CASSFPNEQFF	TGTGCCAGCAGCTTTCCCAATGAGCAGTTCTTC
-	few	TRBV2	TRBJ2-1	10	CASKLNEQFF	TGTGCCAGCAAACTCAATGAGCAGTTCTTC
-	few	TRBV30	TRBJ1-2	15	CAWSFDPSKGGGYTF	TGTGCCTGGAGTTTCGACCCCTCGAAGGGTGGAGGCTACACCTTC
-	-	TRBV5-4	TRBJ1-1	15	CASSLPGRTNTEAFF	TGTGCCAGCAGCTTACCTGGACGGACGAACACTGAAGCTTTCTTT
-	once	TRBV7-2	TRBJ2-7	14	CASSLASPPYEQYF	TGTGCCAGCAGCTTAGCTTCGCCGCCCTACGAGCAGTACTTC
-	-	TRBV6-1	TRBJ1-3	14	CASTGAGTGNTIYF	TGTGCCAGCACCGGAGCGGGGACTGGAAACACCATATATTTT
TRBD1	-	TRBV5-6	TRBJ1-5	16	CASSLAISGGDQPQHF	TGTGCCAGCAGCTTGGCCATTTCAGGGGGCGATCAGCCCCAGCATTTT
-	-	TRBV28	TRBJ2-5	12	CAHGGRRETQYF	TGTGCCCACGGGGGGCGAAGGGAGACCCAGTACTTC
-	-	TRBV7-2	TRBJ2-3	13	CASSSAGTDTQYF	TGTGCCAGCAGCTCAGCGGGCACAGATACGCAGTATTTT